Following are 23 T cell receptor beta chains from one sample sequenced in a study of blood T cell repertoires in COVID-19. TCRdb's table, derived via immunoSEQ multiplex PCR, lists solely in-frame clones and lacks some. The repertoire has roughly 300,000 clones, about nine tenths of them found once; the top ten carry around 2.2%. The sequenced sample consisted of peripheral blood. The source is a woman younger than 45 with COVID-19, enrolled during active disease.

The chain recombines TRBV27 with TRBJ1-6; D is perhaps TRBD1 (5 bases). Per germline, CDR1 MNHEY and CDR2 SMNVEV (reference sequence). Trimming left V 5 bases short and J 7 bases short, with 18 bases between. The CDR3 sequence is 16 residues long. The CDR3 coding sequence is TGTGCCAGCAGTGCCTCGACGGGGGATCGAAATTCACCCCTCCACTTT. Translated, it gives CASSASTGDRNSPLHF.

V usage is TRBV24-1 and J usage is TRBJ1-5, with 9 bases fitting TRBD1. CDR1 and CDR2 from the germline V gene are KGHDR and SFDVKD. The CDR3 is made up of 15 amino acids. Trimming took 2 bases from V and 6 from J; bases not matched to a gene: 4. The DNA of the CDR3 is TGTGCCACCAGTGATTCGAGGACAGGGGTTCAGCCCCAGCATTTT. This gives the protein CATSDSRTGVQPQHF.

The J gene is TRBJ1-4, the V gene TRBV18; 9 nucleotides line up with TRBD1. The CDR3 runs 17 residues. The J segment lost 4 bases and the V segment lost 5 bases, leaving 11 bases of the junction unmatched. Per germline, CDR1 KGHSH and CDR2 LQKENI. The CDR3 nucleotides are TGTGCCAGCTCAAGGGACAGGGAGCCGCGTAGTAATGAAAAACTGTTTTTT. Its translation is CASSRDREPRSNEKLFF.

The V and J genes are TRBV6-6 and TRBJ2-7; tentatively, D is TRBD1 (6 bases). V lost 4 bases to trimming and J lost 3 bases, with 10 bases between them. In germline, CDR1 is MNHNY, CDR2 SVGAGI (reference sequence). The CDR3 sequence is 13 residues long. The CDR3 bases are TGTGCCAGCAGTTTACAGGGCGACTACGAGCAGTACTTC. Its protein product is CASSLQGDYEQYF.

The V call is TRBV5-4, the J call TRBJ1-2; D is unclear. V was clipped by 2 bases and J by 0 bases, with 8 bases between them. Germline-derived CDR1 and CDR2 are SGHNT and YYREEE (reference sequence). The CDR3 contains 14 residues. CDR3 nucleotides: TGTGCCAGCAGCTTAATCCCCGCTAACTATGGCTACACCTTC. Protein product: CASSLIPANYGYTF.

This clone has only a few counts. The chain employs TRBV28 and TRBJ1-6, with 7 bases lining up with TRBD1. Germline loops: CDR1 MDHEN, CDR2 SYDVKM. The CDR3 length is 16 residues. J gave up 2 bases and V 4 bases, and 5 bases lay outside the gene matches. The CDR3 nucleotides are TGTGCCAGCAGTTCCCCGACAGGGACCTATAATTCACCCCTCCACTTT. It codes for CASSSPTGTYNSPLHF.

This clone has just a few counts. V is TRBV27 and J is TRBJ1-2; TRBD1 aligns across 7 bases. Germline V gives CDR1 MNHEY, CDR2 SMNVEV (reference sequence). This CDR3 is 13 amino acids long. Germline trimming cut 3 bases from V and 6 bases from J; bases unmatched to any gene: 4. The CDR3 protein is CASSFRGRNGYTF. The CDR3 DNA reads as TGTGCCAGCAGTTTCAGGGGGAGGAATGGCTACACCTTC.

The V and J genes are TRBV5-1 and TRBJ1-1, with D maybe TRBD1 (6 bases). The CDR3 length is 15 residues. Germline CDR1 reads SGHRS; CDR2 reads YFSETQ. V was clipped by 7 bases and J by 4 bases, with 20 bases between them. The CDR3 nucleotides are TGCGCCAGCGGGTCGGCCGAACAGGGATTCACTGAAGCTTTCTTT. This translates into CASGSAEQGFTEAFF.

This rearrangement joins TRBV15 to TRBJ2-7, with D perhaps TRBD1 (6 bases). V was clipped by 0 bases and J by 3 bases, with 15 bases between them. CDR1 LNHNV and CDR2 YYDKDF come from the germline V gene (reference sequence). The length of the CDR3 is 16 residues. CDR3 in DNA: TGTGCCACCAGCAGAGATACAGGGAGTTCGAACTACGAGCAGTACTTC. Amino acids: CATSRDTGSSNYEQYF. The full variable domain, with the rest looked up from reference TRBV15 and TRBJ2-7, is DAMVIQNPRYQVTQFGKPVTLSCSQTLNHNVMYWYQQKSSQAPKLLFHYYDKDFNNEADTPDNFQSRRPNTSFCFLDIRSPGLGDTAMYLCATSRDTGSSNYEQYFGPGTRLTVT.

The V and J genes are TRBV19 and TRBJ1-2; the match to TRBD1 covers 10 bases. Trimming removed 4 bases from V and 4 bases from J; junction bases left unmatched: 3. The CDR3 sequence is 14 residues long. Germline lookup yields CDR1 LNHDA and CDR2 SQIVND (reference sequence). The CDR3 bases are TGTGCCAGTAGTAACGGGACAGGGGTCTATGGCTACACCTTC. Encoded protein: CASSNGTGVYGYTF.

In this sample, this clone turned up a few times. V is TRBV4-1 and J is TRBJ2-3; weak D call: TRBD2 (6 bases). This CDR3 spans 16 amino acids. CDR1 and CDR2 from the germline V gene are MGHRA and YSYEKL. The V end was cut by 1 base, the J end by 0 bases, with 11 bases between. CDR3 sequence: CASSQVSGSSTDTQYF. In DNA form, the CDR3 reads TGCGCCAGCAGCCAAGTAAGCGGGTCTAGCACAGATACGCAGTATTTT.

This CDR3 reads CASSIRGQGTGYTF. The CDR3 DNA sequence: TGTGCCAGTAGTATTCGGGGACAGGGAACTGGCTACACCTTC. The chain uses TRBV19 and TRBJ1-2; 9 positions agree with TRBD1. With V trimmed by 3 bases and J by 7 bases, 6 bases remained unmatched. CDR3 length equals 14 residues. Germline V gene data show CDR1 as LNHDA and CDR2 as SQIVND (reference sequence).

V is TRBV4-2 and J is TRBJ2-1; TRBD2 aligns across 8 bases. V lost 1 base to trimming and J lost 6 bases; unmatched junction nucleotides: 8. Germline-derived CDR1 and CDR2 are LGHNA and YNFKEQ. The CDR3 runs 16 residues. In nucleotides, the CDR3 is TGTGCCAGCAGCCAAGTTCGACTAGCGTATACCAATGAGCAGTTCTTC. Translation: CASSQVRLAYTNEQFF.

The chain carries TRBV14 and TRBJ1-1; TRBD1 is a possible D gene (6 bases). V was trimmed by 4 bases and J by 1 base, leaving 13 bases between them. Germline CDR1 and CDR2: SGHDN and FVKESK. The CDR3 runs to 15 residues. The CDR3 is CASSRNRVGNTEAFF. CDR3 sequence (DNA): TGTGCCAGCAGCCGGAACAGGGTGGGGAACACTGAAGCTTTCTTT.

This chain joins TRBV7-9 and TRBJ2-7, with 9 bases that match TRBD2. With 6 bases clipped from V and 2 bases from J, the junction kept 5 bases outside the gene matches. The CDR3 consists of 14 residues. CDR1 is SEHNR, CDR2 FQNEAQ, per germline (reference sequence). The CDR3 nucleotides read TGTGCCAGCAGGAAACTAGCGGGCCCCTACGAGCAGTACTTC. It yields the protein CASRKLAGPYEQYF.

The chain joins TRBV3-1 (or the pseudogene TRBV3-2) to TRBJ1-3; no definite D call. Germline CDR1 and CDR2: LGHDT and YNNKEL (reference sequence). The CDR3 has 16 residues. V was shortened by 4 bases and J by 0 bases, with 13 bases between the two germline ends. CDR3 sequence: CASSLPRRGSGNTIYF. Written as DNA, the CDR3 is TGTGCCAGCAGCCTACCGAGACGGGGCTCTGGAAACACCATATATTTT.

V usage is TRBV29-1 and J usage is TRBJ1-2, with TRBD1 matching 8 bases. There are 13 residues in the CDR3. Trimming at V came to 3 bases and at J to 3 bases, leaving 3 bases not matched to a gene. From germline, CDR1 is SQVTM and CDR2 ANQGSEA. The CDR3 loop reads CSVEEDRDYGYTF. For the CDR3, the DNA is TGCAGCGTTGAGGAGGACAGGGACTATGGCTACACCTTC.

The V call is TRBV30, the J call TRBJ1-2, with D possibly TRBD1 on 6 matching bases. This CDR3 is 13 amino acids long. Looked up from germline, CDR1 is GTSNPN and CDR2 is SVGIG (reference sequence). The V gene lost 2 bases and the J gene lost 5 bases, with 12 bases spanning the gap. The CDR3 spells CAWSRGQGYGYTF. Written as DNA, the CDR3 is TGTGCCTGGAGTAGAGGGCAGGGGTATGGCTACACCTTC.

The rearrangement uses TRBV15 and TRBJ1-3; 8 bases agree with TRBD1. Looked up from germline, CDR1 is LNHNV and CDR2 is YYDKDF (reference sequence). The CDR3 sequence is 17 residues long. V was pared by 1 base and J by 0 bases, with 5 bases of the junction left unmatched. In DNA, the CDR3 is TGTGCCACCAGCAGAGGGGACAGGAGCGGCTCTGGAAACACCATATATTTT. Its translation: CATSRGDRSGSGNTIYF.

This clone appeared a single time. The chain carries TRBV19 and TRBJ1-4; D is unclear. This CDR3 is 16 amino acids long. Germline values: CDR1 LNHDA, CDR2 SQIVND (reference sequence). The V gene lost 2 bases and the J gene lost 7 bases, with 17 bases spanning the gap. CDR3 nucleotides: TGTGCCAGTAGTATATACTCGCGGGATGGTGGTGAAAAACTGTTTTTT. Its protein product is CASSIYSRDGGEKLFF.

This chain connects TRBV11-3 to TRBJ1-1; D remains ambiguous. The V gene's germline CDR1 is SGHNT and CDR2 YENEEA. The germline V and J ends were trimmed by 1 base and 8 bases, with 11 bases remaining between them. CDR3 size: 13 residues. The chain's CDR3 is CASSLASGREAFF. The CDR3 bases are TGTGCCAGCAGCTTAGCCTCCGGGAGGGAAGCTTTCTTT.

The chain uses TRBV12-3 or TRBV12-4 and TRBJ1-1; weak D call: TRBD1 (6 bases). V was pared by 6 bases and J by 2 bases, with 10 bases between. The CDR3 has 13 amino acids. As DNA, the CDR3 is TGTGCCAGCAGGCTACAGGGAAACACTGAAGCTTTCTTT. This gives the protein CASRLQGNTEAFF.

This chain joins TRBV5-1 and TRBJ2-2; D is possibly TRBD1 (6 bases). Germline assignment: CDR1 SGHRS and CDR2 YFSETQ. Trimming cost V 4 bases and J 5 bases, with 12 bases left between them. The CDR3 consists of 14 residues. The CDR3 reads CASSPGQETGELFF. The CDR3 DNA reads TGCGCCAGCAGCCCGGGACAAGAAACCGGGGAGCTGTTTTTT.